These 7 T cell receptor beta chains were all obtained from the same sample, sequenced in a study of blood T cells in healthy people across ages. A second roughly 6 to 12 cycle PCR used barcoded and J-beta primers. TCRdb reprocessed the 5' RACE reads via MiXCR and lists one record per CDR3 protein. The sample consists of 600,000 or so distinct CDR3 sequences, under 30% of them appearing once. Material: blood. Receptor source: a woman older than 75 in good health.

This chain joins TRBV6-5 and TRBJ2-6, with 14 bases fitting TRBD2. CDR3 length: 18 residues. The ends lost 4 bases at V and 2 bases at J; junction bases unmatched: 4. The germline V gene has CDR1 MNHEY and CDR2 SVGAGI. The CDR3 DNA sequence: TGTGCCAGCAGTTTTAAGGGACTAGCGGGGGCTGGGGCCAACGTCCTGACTTTC. Residues: CASSFKGLAGAGANVLTF.

This clonotype was seen repeatedly, ten times or more. This chain connects TRBV12-3 or TRBV12-4 to TRBJ2-5; 13 nucleotides agree with TRBD2. The CDR3 has 16 residues. The V and J ends lost 0 bases and 7 bases, in that order; junction bases with no gene match: 5. CDR3 sequence (DNA): TGTGCCAGCAGTTTAGCACTAGCGGGGGGGGCAGGGACCCAGTACTTC. It translates to CASSLALAGGAGTQYF.

V is TRBV7-3 and J is TRBJ2-3; D gene ambiguous. Germline V gives CDR1 SGHTA, CDR2 FQGTGA. The CDR3 covers 14 residues. Trimming removed 0 bases from V and 5 bases from J, with 9 bases in between. In nucleotides, the CDR3 is TGTGCCAGCAGCTTAACGAAGGCCAGAGATACGCAGTATTTT. Amino acids: CASSLTKARDTQYF.

This clonotype was picked up many times. V and J are TRBV20-1 and TRBJ1-1; D is unresolved. CDR1 is DFQATT, CDR2 SNEGSKA, per germline (reference sequence). The length of the CDR3 is 14 residues. Trimming took off 0 bases at V and 4 bases at J, with 12 bases between the two ends. The DNA for the CDR3 is TGCAGTGCTAGAGACCCATCTACGTCCACTGAAGCTTTCTTT. Translated, it gives CSARDPSTSTEAFF.

This clonotype appeared many times. The rearrangement links TRBV6-2 or TRBV6-3 to TRBJ2-7; possibly TRBD1 for D (5 bases). The CDR3 runs to 15 residues. The germline V gene has CDR1 MNHEY and CDR2 SVGEGT. Trimming left V 6 bases short and J 4 bases short, with 19 bases between. This chain's CDR3 is CASRRTTRSHYEQYF. The CDR3 DNA sequence: TGTGCCAGCAGGCGGACAACTCGATCTCATTACGAGCAGTACTTC.

Concerning this clonotype: A much larger clonotype is one base distant, so this may be a read error. No conserved phenylalanine or tryptophan is present at the end of the CDR3, so a read error is the likely explanation. The chain combines TRBV11-2 with TRBJ2-7; no definite D call. Germline-derived CDR1 and CDR2 are SGHAT and FQNNGV. The CDR3 consists of 14 residues. Trimming took 0 bases from V and 2 from J, leaving 8 bases between them. CDR3 loop: CASSLEILAYEQYL. In DNA form, the CDR3 reads TGTGCCAGCAGCTTAGAAATACTCGCCTACGAGCAGTACTTG.

J is TRBJ2-1 and V is TRBV20-1, with TRBD2 identical over 9 bases. J gave up 10 bases and V 6 bases, and 7 bases lay outside the gene matches. The CDR3 loop spans 12 amino acids. Per germline, CDR1 DFQATT and CDR2 SNEGSKA (reference sequence). CDR3 bases: TGCAGTGCCCCGACTAGCGGTCGGGAGCAGTTCTTC. This translates into CSAPTSGREQFF.